This entry concerns a single T cell receptor (beta chain). The antigen is unknown. RNA, at about 0.5 to 1 ug, was reverse transcribed with random hexamers. Each CDR3 protein gets one entry after TCRdb re-called the immunoSEQ multiplex PCR reads with MiXCR. Among about 120,000 distinct CDR3 sequences, about 93% were seen once, and the ten largest hold 0.21%. This record belongs to a study of CD8 T cells in Susac syndrome. Study overall: At blood draw, Susac syndrome patients were therapy-naive, on corticosteroids, or on intravenous immunoglobulin alone. Study observations and caveats: Sixteen Susac-specific public clones were found in total CD8+ repertoires and five in CD8+ TEMRA repertoires. Clonal expansion of CD8+ cells in Susac peaked in TEMRA cells (and in active patients).

CD8+ and CD4+ T cells were negatively isolated; TEMRA cells were FACS-enriched. With 6 bases removed from V and 6 bases from J, the gap between germline ends came to 3 bases. CDR1 and CDR2 (germline): LNHDA, SQIVND (reference sequence). The CDR3 extends over 9 amino acids. The specimen was CD8+ T cells from PBMCs. The receptor was derived from a human donor with Susac syndrome. The rearrangement uses TRBV19 and TRBJ2-7; D gene unclear. Here the CDR3 DNA reads TGTGCCAGTAGGGGCGAGCAGTACTTC. Translation: CASRGEQYF.